Listed here is a single T cell receptor beta chain. What it binds is not known. TCRdb processed the 5' RACE reads anew with MiXCR; each CDR3 protein has one entry. The sample lists about 74,000 distinct CDR3 sequences, 4% to 6% seen once, with 7.4% in the top ten. This sample stems from a study of neurological immune-mediated disorders. Germline V gene data show CDR1 as LNHDA and CDR2 as SQIVND (reference sequence). The V and J ends lost 6 bases and 5 bases respectively, with 13 bases between them. The CDR3 totals 14 residues. Study-wide results and caveats: TCR clonal expansion peaked in HTLV-1-associated myelopathy patients and was lowest in multiple sclerosis patients.

What was sequenced was PBMCs. This chain links TRBV19 with TRBJ2-2; unclear D gene. This clonotype was sampled from a man aged 18 to 30 with multiple sclerosis. In DNA, the CDR3 is TGTGCCAGTAGAGCGTCGCCAGTAACCGGGGAGCTGTTTTTT. It codes for CASRASPVTGELFF.